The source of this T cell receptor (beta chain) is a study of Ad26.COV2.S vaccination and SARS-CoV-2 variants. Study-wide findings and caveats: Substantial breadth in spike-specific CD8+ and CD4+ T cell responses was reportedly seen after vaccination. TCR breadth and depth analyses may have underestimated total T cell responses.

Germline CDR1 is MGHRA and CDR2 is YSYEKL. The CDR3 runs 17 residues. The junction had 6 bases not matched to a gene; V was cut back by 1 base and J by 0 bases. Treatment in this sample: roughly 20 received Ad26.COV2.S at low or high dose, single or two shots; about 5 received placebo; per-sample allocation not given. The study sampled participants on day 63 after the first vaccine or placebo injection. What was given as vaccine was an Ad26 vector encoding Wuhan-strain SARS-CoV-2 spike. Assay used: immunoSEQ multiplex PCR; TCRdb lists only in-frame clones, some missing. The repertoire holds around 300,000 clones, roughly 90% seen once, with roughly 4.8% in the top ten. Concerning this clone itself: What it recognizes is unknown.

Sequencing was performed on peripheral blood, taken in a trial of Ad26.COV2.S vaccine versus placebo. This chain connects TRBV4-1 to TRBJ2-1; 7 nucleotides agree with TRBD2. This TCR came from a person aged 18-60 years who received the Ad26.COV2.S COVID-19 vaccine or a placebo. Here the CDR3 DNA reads TGCGCCAGCAGCCAAGCAGGAGGCGGGAGCTCCTACAATGAGCAGTTCTTC. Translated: CASSQAGGGSSYNEQFF.